The T cell receptor (beta chain) under discussion was sequenced for a study of blood T cells in healthy people across ages. The second PCR ran roughly 6 to 12 cycles with a sample-barcoded 5' primer and J-beta primers. TCRdb re-called the 5' RACE reads through MiXCR, storing one row per CDR3 protein. The table records roughly 1 million distinct CDR3 sequences, less than 25% of them present only once. The germline gives CDR1 MNHEY, CDR2 SMNVEV (reference sequence). The V end was cut by 6 bases, the J end by 9 bases, with 15 bases between. The CDR3 contains 14 residues. The sample also formed part of further work on T cells of mothers and their children. That paper states: Samples were provided by three healthy Caucasian mothers and their six children. Pairs that are related and pairs that are unrelated have TCR recombination output shaped similarly by thymic selection.

The chain uses TRBV27 and TRBJ1-6; D is possibly TRBD1 (5 bases). This sequence was found in a girl aged 2 to 10 in good health. The specimen sequenced was blood. The CDR3: CASSPGTEGSPLHF. As DNA, the CDR3 is TGTGCCAGCAGCCCCGGGACTGAGGGTTCACCCCTCCACTTT.